The 24 T cell receptor beta chains in this list originate from one sample, sequenced in a study of siplizumab effects on memory and regulatory T cells. TCRdb keeps only in-frame clones here, not all; method: immunoSEQ multiplex PCR. The sample carries about 120,000 clones, around 93% recorded once. Specimen: non-Treg CD4+ T cells sorted from blood. The receptors stem from a human donor in good health.

The chain combines TRBV5-1 with TRBJ2-1; D possibly matches TRBD1 or TRBD2 (5 bases each). Trimming took 4 bases from V and 4 from J, leaving 21 bases between them. The V gene's germline CDR1 is SGHRS and CDR2 YFSETQ. The CDR3 has 17 amino acids. CDR3 protein: CASSGQWDPGRYNEQFF. CDR3 DNA: TGCGCCAGCAGCGGTCAGTGGGACCCCGGACGGTACAATGAGCAGTTCTTC.

The chain couples TRBV6-5 to TRBJ1-1; 10 bases match TRBD1. CDR1 and CDR2 from the germline V gene are MNHEY and SVGAGI. This CDR3 is built from 15 residues. J lost 3 bases, V lost 2 bases, and 3 bases had no gene match. CDR3 DNA sequence: TGTGCCAGCAGTTACGTTGGGACAGGGGACACTGAAGCTTTCTTT. The encoded protein is CASSYVGTGDTEAFF.

The rearrangement joins TRBV7-9 to TRBJ1-1; no firm D call. Trimming pared 3 bases from V and 1 base from J, leaving 9 bases between. The CDR3 extends over 14 amino acids. Germline CDR1 SEHNR, CDR2 FQNEAQ (reference sequence). The CDR3 nucleotides read TGTGCCAGCAGCTTTTCCAGTCAGAACACTGAAGCTTTCTTT. Translated: CASSFSSQNTEAFF.

The rearrangement uses TRBV11-1 and TRBJ2-3; 10 bases are a match to TRBD2. CDR3 length: 15 amino acids. The V gene's germline CDR1 is SGHAT and CDR2 FQDESV (reference sequence). V shed 2 bases, J shed 7 bases, and the junction held 6 bases outside the gene matches. CDR3 coding DNA: TGTGCCAGCAGCTTATTAGCGGGGGGTTCAAATACGCAGTATTTT. It encodes CASSLLAGGSNTQYF.

V gene TRBV7-9 combines with J gene TRBJ1-5; a possible D gene is TRBD1 (5 bases). Per germline, CDR1 SEHNR and CDR2 FQNEAQ (reference sequence). There are 12 residues in the CDR3. With 7 bases removed from V and 8 bases from J, the gap between germline ends came to 12 bases. CDR3 bases: TGTGCCAGCACCCGGGGGGGGGAGCCCCAGCATTTT. Translation gives CASTRGGEPQHF.

The genes are TRBV14 and TRBJ2-7; TRBD2 aligns across 7 bases. Germline V lookup: CDR1 SGHDN, CDR2 FVKESK. The CDR3 is made up of 17 amino acids. V lost 0 bases and J lost 2; bases outside the gene matches: 10. CDR3 residues: CASSQEDGGGRPYEQYF. CDR3 bases: TGTGCCAGCAGCCAAGAGGATGGCGGGGGACGTCCCTACGAGCAGTACTTC.

The chain couples TRBV19 to TRBJ2-7; 7 bases map to TRBD2. CDR1 is LNHDA, CDR2 SQIVND, per germline (reference sequence). CDR3 length: 15 residues. Unmatched junction bases numbered 10, after V lost 5 bases and J lost 3 bases. CDR3 DNA sequence: TGTGCCAGTAGTCCCGCCGGTGCGGGGGTCTACGAGCAGTACTTC. Encoded protein: CASSPAGAGVYEQYF.

The chain recombines TRBV6-5 with TRBJ2-7; D is possibly TRBD1 (6 bases). Germline CDR1 reads MNHEY; CDR2 reads SVGAGI. CDR3 size: 11 residues. V was clipped by 8 bases and J by 3 bases, with 8 bases between them. CDR3 nucleotides: TGTGCCAGCCGGACAGACTACGAGCAGTACTTC. It is translated as CASRTDYEQYF.

The chain carries TRBV4-1 and TRBJ1-3, with D possibly matching TRBD1 (6 bases). CDR1 is MGHRA and CDR2 is YSYEKL in the germline V gene. The V and J ends lost 4 bases and 1 base respectively, with 17 bases between them. The CDR3 is 17 amino acids. CDR3 loop: CASSLPTGPKSGNTIYF. The CDR3 bases are TGCGCCAGCAGCCTCCCAACAGGGCCCAAATCTGGAAACACCATATATTTT.

The chain links TRBV11-2 to TRBJ1-1, with 8 nucleotides matching TRBD1. This CDR3 is built from 15 residues. Germline V gene lookup returns CDR1 SGHAT and CDR2 FQNNGV. J was trimmed by 6 bases and V by 3 bases; bases with no gene match: 9. The CDR3 reads CASSFRPTGESEAFF. CDR3 in DNA: TGTGCCAGCAGCTTTCGCCCGACAGGGGAATCTGAAGCTTTCTTT.

This chain uses TRBV30 with TRBJ2-7; D is ambiguous. This CDR3 has 11 amino acids. Germline lookup yields CDR1 GTSNPN and CDR2 SVGIG (reference sequence). Trimming left V 2 bases short and J 5 bases short, with 7 bases between. CDR3 DNA sequence: TGTGCCTGGAGTATCTTTGACGAGCAGTACTTC. Amino acid sequence: CAWSIFDEQYF.

The chain's CDR3 is CASKGDPNGEKLFF. The CDR3, as DNA: TGTGCCAGTAAAGGAGACCCGAATGGGGAAAAACTGTTTTTT. The genes are TRBV28 and TRBJ1-4, with no clear D. The V end lost 9 bases, the J end lost 8 bases, and 19 bases lay between the germline ends. Per the germline V gene, CDR1 is MDHEN and CDR2 is SYDVKM. The CDR3 extends over 14 amino acids.

In this sample, this clone turned up once. J is TRBJ1-2 and V is TRBV28; D unclear. There are 15 residues in the CDR3. In germline, CDR1 is MDHEN, CDR2 SYDVKM. The V end was cut by 8 bases, the J end by 4 bases, with 20 bases between. The CDR3 sequence: CASQREAYVVYGYTF. The CDR3 DNA follows: TGTGCCAGCCAACGCGAGGCCTACGTTGTCTATGGCTACACCTTC.

Notes on this clone: At the DNA level, this CDR3 is encoded by other sequences in the same sample as well. The chain recombines TRBV4-3 with TRBJ2-7; tentative D call: TRBD1 (5 bases). CDR1 is LGHNA, CDR2 YSLEER, per germline. The ends were cut back, 0 bases at V and 2 bases at J, with 14 bases in the middle. The length of the CDR3 is 16 residues. This chain's CDR3 is CASSQDLTANTYEQYF. As DNA, the CDR3 is TGCGCCAGCAGCCAAGATCTGACAGCAAATACCTACGAGCAGTACTTC.

V usage is TRBV29-1 and J usage is TRBJ1-5; 12 bases line up with TRBD1. This CDR3 region has 13 residues. V was pared by 6 bases and J by 6 bases, with 3 bases of the junction left unmatched. The germline V gene has CDR1 SQVTM and CDR2 ANQGSEA. CDR3 protein: CSVGQGAGQPQHF. The CDR3 nucleotides are TGCAGCGTGGGACAGGGGGCAGGTCAGCCCCAGCATTTT.

V is TRBV18 and J is TRBJ1-2; D gene ambiguous. Germline V gene sequence: CDR1 KGHSH, CDR2 LQKENI. With 6 bases removed from V and 8 bases from J, the gap between germline ends came to 13 bases. The CDR3 contains 12 residues. The CDR3 bases are TGTGCCAGCTCCCCGGACGAAAGAGGCTACACCTTC. Protein product: CASSPDERGYTF.

V usage is TRBV28 and J usage is TRBJ2-1, with D perhaps TRBD1 or TRBD2 (6 bases each). Germline-derived CDR1 and CDR2 are MDHEN and SYDVKM. Trimming stripped 5 bases from V and 4 bases from J, with 12 bases between. CDR3 length equals 14 residues. The CDR3 DNA reads TGTGCCAGCAGTCCCGGGGGCGGTTACAATGAGCAGTTCTTC. It is translated as CASSPGGGYNEQFF.

The V and J genes are TRBV18 and TRBJ2-7, with D unclear. Trimming left V 5 bases short and J 0 bases short, with 8 bases between. CDR3 size: 13 residues. Per germline, CDR1 KGHSH and CDR2 LQKENI. Here the CDR3 reads CASSDSSSYEQYF. The CDR3 region has the DNA TGTGCCAGCTCAGACTCGTCCTCCTACGAGCAGTACTTC.

The chain employs TRBV11-3 and TRBJ2-3; perhaps TRBD1 as D (6 bases). CDR1 is SGHNT and CDR2 is YENEEA in the germline V gene. V lost 5 bases to trimming and J lost 5 bases, with 14 bases between them. The CDR3 covers 14 residues. The CDR3 sequence: CASSGRQGKDTQYF. The CDR3 DNA follows: TGTGCCAGCAGCGGTCGGCAGGGGAAAGATACGCAGTATTTT.

The rearrangement uses TRBV5-5 and TRBJ1-2, with D maybe TRBD1 (6 bases). CDR1 and CDR2 from the germline V gene are SGHKS and YYEKEE (reference sequence). The CDR3 consists of 15 residues. Trimming pared 3 bases from V and 8 bases from J, leaving 20 bases between. CDR3 nucleotide sequence: TGTGCCAGCAGCTCGGTTCCGGTACAGGGATACGGCTACACCTTC. The encoded protein is CASSSVPVQGYGYTF.

The rearrangement joins TRBV4-1 to TRBJ2-7, with 7 bases fitting TRBD2. Germline CDR1 reads MGHRA; CDR2 reads YSYEKL. The CDR3 is 19 residues long. V trimming: 3 bases; J trimming: 1 base; junction bases outside the gene matches: 18. Here the CDR3 reads CASSQAAVSGPSESYEQYF. CDR3 nucleotide sequence: TGCGCCAGCAGCCAGGCCGCGGTTAGCGGGCCCTCGGAATCCTACGAGCAGTACTTC.

V is TRBV28 and J is TRBJ1-5, with D unclear. CDR3 length equals 14 residues. Germline V gene lookup returns CDR1 MDHEN and CDR2 SYDVKM. With 2 bases removed from V and 3 bases from J, the gap between germline ends came to 8 bases. DNA for the CDR3: TGTGCCAGCAGTTTACGACCATTCAATCAGCCCCAGCATTTT. This codes for CASSLRPFNQPQHF.

This clone has only one observation. The chain carries TRBV7-2 and TRBJ2-7; TRBD2 matches at 11 bases. V shed 7 bases, J shed 7 bases, and the junction held 6 bases outside the gene matches. The CDR3 is 13 amino acids. Germline CDR1 SGHTA, CDR2 FQGNSA. The CDR3: CASTRTSGLEQYF. The CDR3 region has the DNA TGTGCCAGCACCCGGACTAGCGGGCTTGAGCAGTACTTC.

With regard to this clone: The same CDR3 arises from other DNA sequences in this sample as well. The chain carries TRBV6-5 and TRBJ2-5; D is unclear. Germline CDR1 MNHEY, CDR2 SVGAGI. The V end lost 3 bases, the J end lost 5 bases, and 4 bases lay between the germline ends. The CDR3 consists of 11 residues. CDR3 sequence reads: CASSYGETQYF. The CDR3 DNA is TGTGCCAGCAGTTATGGCGAGACCCAGTACTTC.